The T cell receptor beta chain under discussion was sequenced for a study of T cell repertoires in cytomegalovirus infection. Study overall: Evidence of both CMV infection and a matching HLA type came from public TCR beta signatures.

The CDR3 is 14 residues long. With 9 bases clipped from V and 3 bases from J, the junction kept 8 bases outside the gene matches. Per germline, CDR1 LNHDA and CDR2 SQIVND (reference sequence). About this clonotype itself: Its antigen is unidentified.

TCRdb used MiXCR to reprocess the reads, holding one entry per CDR3 protein. The sample consists of about 150,000 distinct CDR3 sequences, less than 25% of them appearing once. General observations from the study: HLA-C-restricted CMV clonotypes gave the most frequent clonotype in two of eight donors. Carriage of CMV together with the relevant HLA was identifiable through cumulative public TCR beta family frequency.

The specimen was PBMCs. The chain employs TRBV19 and TRBJ1-3, with TRBD1 matching 7 bases. This sequence was found in a human donor in good health (CMV status not recorded). Some clones in this sample may be carry-over from other donors' samples. In nucleotides, the CDR3 is TGTGCCAGCCGGGACAGTCCTAGTGGAAACACCATATATTTT. Its translation: CASRDSPSGNTIYF. Full variable domain (rest looked up from reference TRBV19 and TRBJ1-3): DGGITQSPKYLFRKEGQNVTLSCEQNLNHDAMYWYRQDPGQGLRLIYYSQIVNDFQKGDIAEGYSVSREKKESFPLTVTSAQKNPTAFYLCASRDSPSGNTIYFGEGSWLTVV.